This TCR beta chain emerged from a study of blood T cell repertoires in COVID-19. Background on the study: Acute and convalescent COVID-19 specimens originated in the United States, Italy and Spain.

V was shortened by 4 bases and J by 2 bases, with 24 bases between the two germline ends. Germline-derived CDR1 and CDR2 are SGHRS and YFSETQ. CDR3 length: 18 residues. Under the authors' procedure: Scientists estimated how many nucleated cells there were by amplifying reference gene primers. Sequencing was performed with immunoSEQ multiplex PCR; in TCRdb, only in-frame clones are kept and a portion is missing. V and J calls and clone size come straight from that table; D and trimming were deduced from the DNA. This table has 20,000 to 25,000 clones, around 82% appearing once. The sequenced sample was peripheral blood. The clonotype originates from a man between 60 and 75 years old with active COVID-19. V usage is TRBV5-1 and J usage is TRBJ2-5, with TRBD2 as a possible D gene (6 bases). CDR3 sequence (DNA): TGCGCCAGCAGCCAACAACCTAGCGCCATTTTGCCTCAAGAGACCCAGTACTTC. Amino acid sequence: CASSQQPSAILPQETQYF. Variable domain in full (rest from reference TRBV5-1 and TRBJ2-5): KAGVTQTPRYLIKTRGQQVTLSCSPISGHRSVSWYQQTPGQGLQFLFEYFSETQRNKGNFPGRFSGRQFSNSRSEMNVSTLELGDSALYLCASSQQPSAILPQETQYFGPGTRLLVL.